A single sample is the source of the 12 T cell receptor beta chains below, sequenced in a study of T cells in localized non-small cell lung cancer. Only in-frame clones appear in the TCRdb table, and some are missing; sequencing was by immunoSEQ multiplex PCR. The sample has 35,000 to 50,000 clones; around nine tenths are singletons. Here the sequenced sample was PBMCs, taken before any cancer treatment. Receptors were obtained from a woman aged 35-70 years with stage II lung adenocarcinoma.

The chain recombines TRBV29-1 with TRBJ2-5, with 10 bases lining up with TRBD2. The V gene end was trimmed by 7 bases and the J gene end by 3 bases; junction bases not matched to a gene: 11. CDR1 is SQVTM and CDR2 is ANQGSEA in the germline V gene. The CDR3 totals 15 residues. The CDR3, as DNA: TGCAGCGCCCCGGGGGGAGCGGGGGGGGAAGAGACCCAGTACTTC. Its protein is CSAPGGAGGEETQYF. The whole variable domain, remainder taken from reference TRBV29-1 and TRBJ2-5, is SAVISQKPSRDICQRGTSLTIQCQVDSQVTMMFWYRQQPGQSLTLIATANQGSEATYESGFVIDKFPISRPNLTFSTLTVSNMSPEDSSIYLCSAPGGAGGEETQYFGPGTRLLVL.

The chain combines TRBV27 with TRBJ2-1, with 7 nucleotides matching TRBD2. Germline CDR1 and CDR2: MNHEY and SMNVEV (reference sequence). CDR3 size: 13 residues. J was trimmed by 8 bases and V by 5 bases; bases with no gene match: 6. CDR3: CASSPRLAHEQFF. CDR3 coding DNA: TGTGCCAGCAGTCCCCGACTAGCCCATGAGCAGTTCTTC.

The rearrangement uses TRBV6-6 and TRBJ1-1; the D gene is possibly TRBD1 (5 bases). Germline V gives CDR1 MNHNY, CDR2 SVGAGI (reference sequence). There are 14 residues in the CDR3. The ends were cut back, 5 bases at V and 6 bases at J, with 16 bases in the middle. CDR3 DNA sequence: TGTGCCAGCAGTCAAGGGGCCGCTCCCGCTGAAGCTTTCTTT. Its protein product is CASSQGAAPAEAFF.

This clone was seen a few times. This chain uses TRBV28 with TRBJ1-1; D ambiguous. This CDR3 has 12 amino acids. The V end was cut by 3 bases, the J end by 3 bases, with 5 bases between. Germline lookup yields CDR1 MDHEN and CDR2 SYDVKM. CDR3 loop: CASSFEYTEAFF. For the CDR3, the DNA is TGTGCCAGCAGTTTTGAGTACACTGAAGCTTTCTTT.

The CDR3, as DNA: TGTGCCAGCAGTTTAAGCTGTTTAGTAGGACTCTGCTACGAGCAGTACTTC. This sequence encodes CASSLSCLVGLCYEQYF. The rearrangement uses TRBV27 and TRBJ2-7; maybe TRBD2 (5 bases). The CDR3 has 17 residues. The ends were cut back, 2 bases at V and 3 bases at J, with 20 bases in the middle. In germline, CDR1 is MNHEY, CDR2 SMNVEV (reference sequence).

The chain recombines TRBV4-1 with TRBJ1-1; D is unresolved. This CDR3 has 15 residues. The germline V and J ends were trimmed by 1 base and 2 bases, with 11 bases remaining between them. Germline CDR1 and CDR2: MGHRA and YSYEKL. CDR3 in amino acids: CASSQGRALNTEAFF. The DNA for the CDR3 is TGCGCCAGCAGCCAAGGGAGGGCCCTTAACACTGAAGCTTTCTTT.

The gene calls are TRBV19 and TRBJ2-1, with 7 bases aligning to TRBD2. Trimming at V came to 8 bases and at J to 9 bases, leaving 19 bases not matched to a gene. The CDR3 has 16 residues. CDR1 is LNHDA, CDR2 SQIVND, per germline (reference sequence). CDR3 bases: TGTGCCAGTCGCCCCTCGGGGGGACCTCACCGGGGTGAGCAGTTCTTC. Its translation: CASRPSGGPHRGEQFF. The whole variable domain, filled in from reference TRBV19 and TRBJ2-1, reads DGGITQSPKYLFRKEGQNVTLSCEQNLNHDAMYWYRQDPGQGLRLIYYSQIVNDFQKGDIAEGYSVSREKKESFPLTVTSAQKNPTAFYLCASRPSGGPHRGEQFFGPGTRLTVL.

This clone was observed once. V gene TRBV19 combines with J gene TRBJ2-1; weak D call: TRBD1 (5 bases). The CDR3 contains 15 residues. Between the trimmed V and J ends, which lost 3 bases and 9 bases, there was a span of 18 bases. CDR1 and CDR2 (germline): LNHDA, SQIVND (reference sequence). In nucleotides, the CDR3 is TGTGCCAGTAGTATTGGGGCAGGGATCCAGGGTGAGCAGTTCTTC. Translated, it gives CASSIGAGIQGEQFF. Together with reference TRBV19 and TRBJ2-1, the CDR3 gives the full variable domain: DGGITQSPKYLFRKEGQNVTLSCEQNLNHDAMYWYRQDPGQGLRLIYYSQIVNDFQKGDIAEGYSVSREKKESFPLTVTSAQKNPTAFYLCASSIGAGIQGEQFFGPGTRLTVL.

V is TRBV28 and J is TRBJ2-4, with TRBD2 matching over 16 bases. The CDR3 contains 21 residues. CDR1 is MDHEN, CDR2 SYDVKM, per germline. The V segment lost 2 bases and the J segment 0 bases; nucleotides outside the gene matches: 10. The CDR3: CASSLPGTSGRGLLAKNIQYF. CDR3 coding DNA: TGTGCCAGCAGTTTACCCGGGACTAGCGGGAGGGGGTTACTAGCCAAAAACATTCAGTACTTC.

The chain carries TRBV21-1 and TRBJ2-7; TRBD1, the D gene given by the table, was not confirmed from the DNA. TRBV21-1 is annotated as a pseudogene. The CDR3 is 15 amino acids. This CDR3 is CASSKVGRASYEQYF. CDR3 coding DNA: TGTGCCAGCAGCAAAGTTGGCAGGGCCTCCTACGAGCAGTACTTC.

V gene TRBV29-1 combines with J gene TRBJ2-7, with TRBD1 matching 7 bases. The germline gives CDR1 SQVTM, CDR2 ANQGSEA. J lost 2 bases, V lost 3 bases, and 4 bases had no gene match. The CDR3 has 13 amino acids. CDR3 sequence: CSVDVRGTYEQYF. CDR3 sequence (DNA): TGCAGCGTTGACGTCAGGGGGACCTACGAGCAGTACTTC.

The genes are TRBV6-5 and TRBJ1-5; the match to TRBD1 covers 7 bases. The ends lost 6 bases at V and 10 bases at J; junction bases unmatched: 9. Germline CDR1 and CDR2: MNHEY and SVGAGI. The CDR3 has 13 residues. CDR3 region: CASRRTGSEPQHF. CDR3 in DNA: TGTGCCAGCAGGAGGACAGGATCTGAACCCCAGCATTTT.